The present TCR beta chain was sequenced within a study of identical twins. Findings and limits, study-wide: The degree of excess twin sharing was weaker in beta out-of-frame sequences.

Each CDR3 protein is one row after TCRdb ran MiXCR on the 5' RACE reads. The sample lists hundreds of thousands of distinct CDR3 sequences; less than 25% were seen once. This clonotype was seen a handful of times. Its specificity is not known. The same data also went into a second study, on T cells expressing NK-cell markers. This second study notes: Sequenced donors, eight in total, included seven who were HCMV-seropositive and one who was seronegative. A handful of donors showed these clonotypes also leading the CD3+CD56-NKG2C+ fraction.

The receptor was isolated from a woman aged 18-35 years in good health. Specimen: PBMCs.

This CDR3 reads CASSYAGEQFF. The CDR3 DNA is TGTGCCAGCAGTTACGCTGGGGAGCAGTTCTTC. The J gene is TRBJ2-1, the V gene TRBV6-5; the D is unclear. Per germline, CDR1 MNHEY and CDR2 SVGAGI. The germline V and J ends were trimmed by 2 bases and 10 bases, with 6 bases remaining between them. The CDR3 contains 11 residues.